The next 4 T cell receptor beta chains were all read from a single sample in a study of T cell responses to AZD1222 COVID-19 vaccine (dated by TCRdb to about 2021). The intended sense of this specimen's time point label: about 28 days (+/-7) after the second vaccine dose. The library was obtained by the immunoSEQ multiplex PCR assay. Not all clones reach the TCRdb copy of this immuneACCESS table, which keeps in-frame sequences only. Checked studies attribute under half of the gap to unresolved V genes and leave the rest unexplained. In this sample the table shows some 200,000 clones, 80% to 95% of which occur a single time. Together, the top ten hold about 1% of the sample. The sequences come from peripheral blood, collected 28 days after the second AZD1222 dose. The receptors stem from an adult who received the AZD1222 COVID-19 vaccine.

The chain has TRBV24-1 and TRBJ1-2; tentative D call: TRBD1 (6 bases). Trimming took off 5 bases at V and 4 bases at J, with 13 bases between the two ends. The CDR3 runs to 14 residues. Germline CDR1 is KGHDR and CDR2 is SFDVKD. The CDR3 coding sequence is TGTGCCACCAGTGGTGGGGGGCAGGCCTATGGCTACACCTTC. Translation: CATSGGGQAYGYTF.

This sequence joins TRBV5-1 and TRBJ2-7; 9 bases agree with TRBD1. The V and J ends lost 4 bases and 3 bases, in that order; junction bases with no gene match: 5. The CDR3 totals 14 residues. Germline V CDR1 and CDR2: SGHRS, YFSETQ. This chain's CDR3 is CASSRTGAVYEQYF. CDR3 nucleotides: TGCGCCAGCAGCAGGACAGGGGCCGTCTACGAGCAGTACTTC.

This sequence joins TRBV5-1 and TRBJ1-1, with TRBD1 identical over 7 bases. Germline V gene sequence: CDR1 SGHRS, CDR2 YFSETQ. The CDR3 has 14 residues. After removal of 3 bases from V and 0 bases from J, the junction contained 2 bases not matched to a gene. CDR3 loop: CASSSQGMNTEAFF. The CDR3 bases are TGCGCCAGCAGCTCACAGGGGATGAACACTGAAGCTTTCTTT.

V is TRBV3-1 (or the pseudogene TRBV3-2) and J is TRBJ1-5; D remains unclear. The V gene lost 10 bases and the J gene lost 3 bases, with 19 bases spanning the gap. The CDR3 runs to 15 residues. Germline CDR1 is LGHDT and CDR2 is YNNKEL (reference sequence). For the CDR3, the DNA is TGTGCCAAACGGGCGGATCAACCCAACAATCAGCCCCAGCATTTT. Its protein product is CAKRADQPNNQPQHF.